The 16 T cell receptor beta chains given below trace back to one sample, sequenced in a study of blood T cell repertoires in COVID-19 (TCRdb year 2020). The library was obtained by the immunoSEQ multiplex PCR assay. TCRdb's version of the immuneACCESS table is confined to in-frame rearrangements and falls short of the full clone set. An unresolved V gene accounts for under half of the shortfall where checked; the remainder is of unknown origin. The sample data list some 210,000 clones, and nearly 90% of these were observed just once. The ten largest clonotypes hold roughly 6.2% of the sample. Source material: peripheral blood. These receptors were collected from a woman aged 40 to 49 who had recovered from COVID-19.

The chain couples TRBV7-2 to TRBJ2-7; tentative D call: TRBD1 (6 bases). Germline V gene data show CDR1 as SGHTA and CDR2 as FQGNSA. Between the trimmed V and J ends, which lost 3 bases and 6 bases, there was a span of 12 bases. This CDR3 contains 13 residues. The CDR3: CASSFGTMGEQYF. CDR3 nucleotides: TGTGCCAGCAGCTTCGGGACAATGGGCGAGCAGTACTTC.

The chain carries TRBV20-1 and TRBJ1-4, with D tentatively TRBD1 (6 bases). CDR1 and CDR2 (germline): DFQATT, SNEGSKA (reference sequence). V lost 3 bases and J lost 3, with 14 bases in between. The CDR3 spans 15 residues. CDR3 in DNA: TGCAGTGCTAGTGGTGTGGGGGCGGCTAATGAAAAACTGTTTTTT. Amino acids: CSASGVGAANEKLFF.

This clone was seen only once. The rearrangement uses TRBV19 and TRBJ2-1; D call uncertain. Germline loops: CDR1 LNHDA, CDR2 SQIVND (reference sequence). This CDR3 spans 17 amino acids. Trimming took 3 bases from V and 0 from J, leaving 15 bases between them. The CDR3: CASSMRSQLYSYNEQFF. In DNA, the CDR3 is TGTGCCAGTAGTATGAGGTCTCAGCTTTACTCCTACAATGAGCAGTTCTTC.

V usage is TRBV14 and J usage is TRBJ1-2, with 9 bases aligning to TRBD1. The CDR3 runs to 15 residues. Trimming at V came to 1 base and at J to 4 bases, leaving 4 bases not matched to a gene. Germline lookup yields CDR1 SGHDN and CDR2 FVKESK. The CDR3 DNA reads as TGTGCCAGCAGCCAAGCCGACAGGGGGGTCTATGGCTACACCTTC. This translates into CASSQADRGVYGYTF.

This chain links TRBV28 with TRBJ1-1; D is ambiguous. Germline V gives CDR1 MDHEN, CDR2 SYDVKM. The germline V and J ends were trimmed by 7 bases and 1 base, with 10 bases remaining between them. CDR3 size: 13 residues. As DNA, the CDR3 is TGTGCCAGCAAGAGACACGCGAACACTGAAGCTTTCTTT. Translating gives CASKRHANTEAFF.

V and J are TRBV28 and TRBJ1-2, with 8 nucleotides matching TRBD1. The J segment lost 4 bases and the V segment lost 7 bases, leaving 11 bases of the junction unmatched. CDR1 is MDHEN and CDR2 is SYDVKM in the germline V gene. This CDR3 contains 15 residues. The CDR3 protein is CASTSGGQGGYGYTF. The CDR3 nucleotides are TGTGCCAGCACCTCAGGCGGACAGGGAGGCTATGGCTACACCTTC.

This chain connects TRBV28 to TRBJ2-2; TRBD1 aligns across 9 bases. The J segment lost 4 bases and the V segment lost 7 bases, leaving 7 bases of the junction unmatched. The CDR3 length is 15 residues. Per the germline V gene, CDR1 is MDHEN and CDR2 is SYDVKM. As DNA, the CDR3 is TGTGCCAGCACCCCATCACAGGGGGCCACCGGGGAGCTGTTTTTT. Its protein is CASTPSQGATGELFF.

The CDR3 region has the DNA TGTGCCAGCAGCCAAGATCACCAAGGCGGGAGATCCTACAATGAGCAGTTCTTC. Residues: CASSQDHQGGRSYNEQFF. The V gene is TRBV4-2, the J gene TRBJ2-1, with 7 bases lining up with TRBD2. Germline V CDR1 and CDR2: LGHNA, YNFKEQ. The junction had 9 bases not matched to a gene; V was cut back by 0 bases and J by 1 base. The CDR3 spans 18 residues.

This clone was counted a single time. V gene TRBV7-9 combines with J gene TRBJ1-5; D not resolved. The CDR3 extends over 15 amino acids. Trimming shortened V by 0 bases and J by 0 bases, and 6 bases separated the two germline ends. Germline CDR1 and CDR2: SEHNR and FQNEAQ (reference sequence). CDR3 sequence: CASSLARDSNQPQHF. In nucleotides, the CDR3 is TGTGCCAGCAGCTTAGCCCGGGATAGCAATCAGCCCCAGCATTTT.

This sequence joins TRBV11-3 and TRBJ2-2; 13 bases are shared with TRBD2. Germline V lookup: CDR1 SGHNT, CDR2 YENEEA. The CDR3 contains 16 residues. The trim removed 3 bases at V and 7 bases at J, leaving 5 bases unmatched. The CDR3 nucleotides read TGTGCCAGCAGCTTTGGACTAGCGGGAGTAAGCGGGGAGCTGTTTTTT. Translating it yields CASSFGLAGVSGELFF.

The chain employs TRBV15 and TRBJ1-2, with 9 nucleotides matching TRBD1. The CDR3 loop spans 15 amino acids. Germline loops: CDR1 LNHNV, CDR2 YYDKDF (reference sequence). V was pared by 3 bases and J by 6 bases, with 8 bases of the junction left unmatched. CDR3 bases: TGTGCCACCAGCAGTACAGGGGGCCTTTGGCATGGCTACACCTTC. This encodes CATSSTGGLWHGYTF.

The V call is TRBV5-5, the J call TRBJ1-1, with 7 bases lining up with TRBD1. J was trimmed by 0 bases and V by 0 bases; bases with no gene match: 5. Germline-derived CDR1 and CDR2 are SGHKS and YYEKEE (reference sequence). The CDR3 totals 16 residues. The CDR3, as DNA: TGTGCCAGCAGCTTGGCGGGGACAGCCCTGAACACTGAAGCTTTCTTT. Its protein is CASSLAGTALNTEAFF. The entire variable domain, with the rest obtained from reference TRBV5-5 and TRBJ1-1, is as follows: DAGVTQSPTHLIKTRGQQVTLRCSPISGHKSVSWYQQVLGQGPQFIFQYYEKEERGRGNFPDRFSARQFPNYSSELNVNALLLGDSALYLCASSLAGTALNTEAFFGQGTRLTVV.

V is TRBV5-1 and J is TRBJ1-4; D possibly corresponds to TRBD1 (6 bases). The CDR3 extends over 16 amino acids. Germline lookup yields CDR1 SGHRS and CDR2 YFSETQ. Deletions cut 4 bases from V and 5 bases from J, with 18 bases between. The CDR3 loop reads CASSPQSGTLNEKLFF. CDR3 DNA: TGCGCCAGCAGCCCTCAATCCGGGACACTGAATGAAAAACTGTTTTTT.

This clone was picked up a small number of times. The chain has TRBV4-3 and TRBJ1-6; 12 bases agree with TRBD1. Germline trimming cut 4 bases from V and 9 bases from J; bases unmatched to any gene: 10. Germline CDR1 is LGHNA and CDR2 is YSLEER. The CDR3 has 17 amino acids. The CDR3 loop reads CASSRSGTGGIGSPLHF. For the CDR3, the DNA is TGCGCCAGCAGCCGATCCGGGACAGGGGGCATCGGTTCACCCCTCCACTTT.

The chain carries TRBV6-2 or TRBV6-3 and TRBJ2-7; D unclear. V gave up 2 bases and J gave up 6 bases, with 14 bases separating them. Germline values: CDR1 MNHEY, CDR2 SVGEGT. The CDR3 has 14 residues. The CDR3 DNA follows: TGTGCCAGCAGTTACATCCGAGACAAGCTCGAGCAGTACTTC. Protein sequence: CASSYIRDKLEQYF.

This clone came up once. This chain uses TRBV12-3 or TRBV12-4 with TRBJ2-5, with D possibly being TRBD1 (6 bases). The CDR3 is 13 residues long. Trimming stripped 3 bases from V and 3 bases from J, with 8 bases between. CDR3 loop: CASSFRTEETQYF. The CDR3 DNA reads TGTGCCAGCAGTTTTAGGACAGAAGAGACCCAGTACTTC.